The 28 T cell receptor beta chains listed next were all sequenced from one sample in a study of CD8+ T cells in alopecia areata. The authors extracted RNA and reverse transcribed it into cDNA as the sequencing template. TCRdb keeps only in-frame clones here, not all; method: immunoSEQ multiplex PCR. The data contain roughly 200,000 clones, roughly 60% of them singletons. The sample in question was CD4+ T cells sorted from blood, obtained at week 0. These receptors were obtained from a human donor with alopecia areata.

This CDR3 reads CASNAGSSAKETQYF. The CDR3 coding sequence is TGCGCCAGCAACGCAGGGTCTAGCGCGAAAGAGACCCAGTACTTC. The chain couples TRBV5-1 to TRBJ2-5; D is possibly TRBD2 (6 bases). The CDR3 extends over 15 amino acids. V lost 6 bases to trimming and J lost 3 bases, with 18 bases between them. The V gene's germline CDR1 is SGHRS and CDR2 YFSETQ.

This chain joins TRBV30 and TRBJ1-4; no firm D call. Germline V gives CDR1 GTSNPN, CDR2 SVGIG (reference sequence). The germline V and J ends were trimmed by 2 bases and 6 bases, with 13 bases remaining between them. The CDR3 consists of 14 residues. This chain's CDR3 is CAWSKPSRDEKLFF. The CDR3 nucleotides read TGTGCCTGGAGTAAACCAAGTCGGGATGAAAAACTGTTTTTT.

This chain links TRBV29-1 with TRBJ1-4, with a possible D match to TRBD1 (5 bases). The CDR3 is made up of 15 amino acids. The V end was cut by 7 bases, the J end by 0 bases, with 15 bases between. The germline CDR1 and CDR2 sequences are SQVTM and ANQGSEA. CDR3 nucleotide sequence: TGCAGCGCCTGGGGCCGGGGAGCAACTAATGAAAAACTGTTTTTT. Translating it yields CSAWGRGATNEKLFF.

This clone was counted a few times. The chain uses TRBV7-2 and TRBJ2-3; 12 bases align to TRBD2. Germline loops: CDR1 SGHTA, CDR2 FQGNSA. The V segment lost 7 bases and the J segment 5 bases; nucleotides outside the gene matches: 7. There are 15 residues in the CDR3. The CDR3 here is CASTASGGAVDTQYF. CDR3 in DNA: TGTGCCAGCACCGCTAGCGGGGGGGCGGTAGATACGCAGTATTTT.

A single count supports this clone. This chain joins TRBV7-2 and TRBJ2-7, with 7 bases that match TRBD2. Trimming removed 6 bases from V and 3 bases from J; junction bases left unmatched: 11. Germline V gene sequence: CDR1 SGHTA, CDR2 FQGNSA. The length of the CDR3 is 15 residues. The DNA for the CDR3 is TGTGCCAGCAGTATCACCGGGGGGAGGAACTACGAGCAGTACTTC. It translates to CASSITGGRNYEQYF.

This clone came up a few times. V and J are TRBV14 and TRBJ2-5; a possible D gene is TRBD2 (5 bases). The CDR3 consists of 16 residues. V was trimmed by 4 bases and J by 5 bases, leaving 20 bases between them. Germline V gene data show CDR1 as SGHDN and CDR2 as FVKESK. CDR3 residues: CASSPEGPTSGETQYF. In DNA, the CDR3 is TGTGCCAGCAGCCCCGAAGGACCTACCTCGGGGGAGACCCAGTACTTC.

The chain joins TRBV30 to TRBJ2-2, with TRBD2 matching over 13 bases. The germline gives CDR1 GTSNPN, CDR2 SVGIG (reference sequence). The CDR3 is made up of 14 amino acids. After removal of 8 bases from V and 6 bases from J, the junction contained 6 bases not matched to a gene. The CDR3 spells CALAGLAGPGELFF. CDR3 in DNA: TGTGCCCTCGCGGGACTAGCGGGGCCCGGGGAGCTGTTTTTT.

The rearrangement links TRBV7-8 to TRBJ2-1; D call uncertain. Trimming shortened V by 7 bases and J by 0 bases, and 13 bases separated the two germline ends. Per the germline V gene, CDR1 is SGHVS and CDR2 is FQNEAQ. The CDR3 is 15 amino acids. CDR3 coding DNA: TGTGCCAGCATATCTAGTGGCAGCTCCTACAATGAGCAGTTCTTC. This codes for CASISSGSSYNEQFF.

The V and J genes are TRBV7-8 and TRBJ1-6, with D unclear. CDR1 is SGHVS and CDR2 is FQNEAQ in the germline V gene. Between the trimmed V and J ends, which lost 5 bases and 8 bases, there was a span of 16 bases. CDR3 length equals 15 residues. CDR3 in amino acids: CASSLRPGGDSPLHF. DNA for the CDR3: TGTGCCAGCAGCCTCAGACCGGGCGGGGATTCACCCCTCCACTTT.

The V gene is TRBV7-2, the J gene TRBJ2-2, with D possibly being TRBD2 (6 bases). CDR3 size: 15 residues. Per germline, CDR1 SGHTA and CDR2 FQGNSA. V dropped 4 bases and J dropped 4 bases, with 13 bases sitting between them. The CDR3 DNA reads as TGTGCCAGCAGCTCCACCGGGACTGTCACCGGGGAGCTGTTTTTT. Translation: CASSSTGTVTGELFF. The complete variable domain, with remaining parts taken from reference TRBV7-2 and TRBJ2-2, reads GAGVSQSPSNKVTEKGKDVELRCDPISGHTALYWYRQSLGQGLEFLIYFQGNSAPDKSGLPSDRFSAERTGGSVSTLTIQRTQQEDSAVYLCASSSTGTVTGELFFGEGSRLTVL.

The genes are TRBV11-2 and TRBJ2-3, with D uncertain. Germline CDR1 and CDR2: SGHAT and FQNNGV. Trimming took 3 bases from V and 5 from J, leaving 3 bases between them. CDR3 length: 11 residues. The CDR3 region is CASSFGDTQYF. CDR3 nucleotides: TGTGCCAGCAGCTTTGGAGATACGCAGTATTTT.

The chain combines TRBV5-1 with TRBJ2-1, with 8 bases fitting TRBD1. With V trimmed by 0 bases and J by 4 bases, 3 bases remained unmatched. The CDR3 contains 15 residues. Germline values: CDR1 SGHRS, CDR2 YFSETQ. This CDR3 is CASSLVQGAYNEQFF. The CDR3 bases are TGCGCCAGCAGCTTGGTTCAGGGGGCGTACAATGAGCAGTTCTTC.

V is TRBV6-6 and J is TRBJ2-1; D is uncertain. V lost 2 bases to trimming and J lost 8 bases, with 7 bases between them. Germline CDR1 and CDR2: MNHNY and SVGAGI (reference sequence). The CDR3 totals 12 residues. In nucleotides, the CDR3 is TGTGCCAGCAGTTACCAAGGGCATGAGCAGTTCTTC. Its translation is CASSYQGHEQFF.

The chain has TRBV10-2 and TRBJ2-4, with D perhaps matching TRBD1 (6 bases). The CDR3 is made up of 15 amino acids. The V gene's germline CDR1 is WSHSY and CDR2 SAAADI. The V and J ends lost 6 bases and 0 bases respectively, with 12 bases between them. The CDR3 sequence: CASRTGELAKNIQYF. Written as DNA, the CDR3 is TGCGCCAGCAGGACAGGAGAACTAGCCAAAAACATTCAGTACTTC.

The chain carries TRBV7-2 and TRBJ2-5; D not certain. Germline CDR1 is SGHTA and CDR2 is FQGNSA. Trimming left V 3 bases short and J 4 bases short, with 9 bases between. CDR3 length equals 13 residues. CDR3 loop: CASSFTESETQYF. The CDR3, as DNA: TGTGCCAGCAGCTTTACAGAATCAGAGACCCAGTACTTC.

This chain uses TRBV13 with TRBJ1-2; D gene ambiguous. Germline CDR1 and CDR2: PRHDT and FYEKMQ (reference sequence). V shed 3 bases and J shed 7 bases, with 15 bases lying between them. This CDR3 comprises 14 residues. The CDR3 loop is CASSFQQIASGYTF. The CDR3 DNA reads TGTGCCAGCAGCTTTCAACAGATCGCGAGTGGCTACACCTTC.

The chain is built from TRBV15 and TRBJ1-1; TRBD1 aligns across 7 bases. Trimming cost V 6 bases and J 5 bases; bases outside gene matches: 9. This CDR3 has 14 amino acids. CDR1 LNHNV and CDR2 YYDKDF come from the germline V gene (reference sequence). The CDR3 sequence: CATRPGTGETEAFF. CDR3 nucleotides: TGTGCCACCAGACCCGGTACAGGGGAAACTGAAGCTTTCTTT. Supplemented by reference TRBV15 and TRBJ1-1, the full variable domain reads DAMVIQNPRYQVTQFGKPVTLSCSQTLNHNVMYWYQQKSSQAPKLLFHYYDKDFNNEADTPDNFQSRRPNTSFCFLDIRSPGLGDTAMYLCATRPGTGETEAFFGQGTRLTVV.

This clone has a handful of counts. CDR3 in DNA: TGCGCCAGCAGCCAAGATGTGTTAGGCTACGAGCAGTACTTC. Encoded protein: CASSQDVLGYEQYF. V usage is TRBV4-3 and J usage is TRBJ2-7; D is unclear. Trimming removed 0 bases from V and 3 bases from J, with 9 bases in between. The CDR3 sequence is 14 residues long. Germline V gives CDR1 LGHNA, CDR2 YSLEER.

The V call is TRBV30, the J call TRBJ1-5; TRBD1 agrees at 8 bases. This CDR3 is built from 14 residues. Germline-derived CDR1 and CDR2 are GTSNPN and SVGIG (reference sequence). Trimming took 3 bases from V and 3 from J; bases not matched to a gene: 4. In DNA, the CDR3 is TGTGCCTGGAGCAGGGGGCGAGACAATCAGCCCCAGCATTTT. Amino acid sequence: CAWSRGRDNQPQHF.

The chain employs TRBV2 and TRBJ1-1, with D perhaps TRBD1 (6 bases). There are 14 residues in the CDR3. V lost 8 bases to trimming and J lost 1 base, with 14 bases between them. Germline V gene lookup returns CDR1 SNHLY and CDR2 FYNNEI. The CDR3 loop is CASAEQGGNTEAFF. CDR3 bases: TGTGCCAGCGCAGAACAGGGAGGGAACACTGAAGCTTTCTTT.

The chain uses TRBV25-1 and TRBJ2-1; no definite D call. The V end was cut by 8 bases, the J end by 7 bases, with 15 bases between. The CDR3 extends over 13 amino acids. CDR1 is MGHDK and CDR2 is SYGVNS in the germline V gene. DNA of the CDR3: TGTGCCAGCGGACCCAACTGGAATAATGAGCAGTTCTTC. Translated, it gives CASGPNWNNEQFF.

The chain combines TRBV19 with TRBJ1-6; 9 nucleotides line up with TRBD1. V was clipped by 4 bases and J by 8 bases; unmatched bases: 6. CDR1 is LNHDA and CDR2 is SQIVND in the germline V gene (reference sequence). CDR3 length equals 15 residues. CDR3 coding DNA: TGTGCCAGTAGTACCGGGACAGGGATGGATTCACCCCTCCACTTT. Protein sequence: CASSTGTGMDSPLHF.

This rearrangement joins TRBV6-1 to TRBJ2-7; no clear D gene. Germline lookup yields CDR1 MNHNS and CDR2 SASEGT. The V and J ends lost 8 bases and 0 bases respectively, with 14 bases between them. The CDR3 spans 14 residues. CDR3 loop: CASVSPPHSYEQYF. Here the CDR3 DNA reads TGTGCCAGCGTAAGCCCTCCACACTCCTACGAGCAGTACTTC.

This clone was detected a few times. The V gene is TRBV30, the J gene TRBJ1-2, with no clear D. Trimming removed 3 bases from V and 10 bases from J, with 15 bases in between. The germline V gene encodes CDR1 GTSNPN and CDR2 SVGIG (reference sequence). This CDR3 is built from 12 residues. The CDR3 is CAWRSGGASYTF. CDR3 coding DNA: TGTGCCTGGAGGTCCGGCGGTGCCTCCTACACCTTC.

CDR3 loop: CSPRRGPNTEAFF. The CDR3, as DNA: TGCAGCCCGAGAAGGGGACCGAACACTGAAGCTTTCTTT. The V call is TRBV29-1, the J call TRBJ1-1, with D possibly TRBD1 on 5 matching bases. CDR1 is SQVTM, CDR2 ANQGSEA, per germline. The V and J ends lost 8 bases and 1 base respectively, with 14 bases between them. The CDR3 is made up of 13 amino acids.

This clone was found a few times. The chain uses TRBV7-2 and TRBJ1-5, with 10 nucleotides matching TRBD1. This CDR3 comprises 15 residues. Trimming cost V 5 bases and J 9 bases; bases outside gene matches: 10. In germline, CDR1 is SGHTA, CDR2 FQGNSA. CDR3 sequence reads: CASSAQGGQGSPQHF. DNA for the CDR3: TGTGCCAGCAGCGCCCAGGGGGGACAGGGGTCGCCCCAGCATTTT.

CDR3 loop: CATSRASGIFSYEQYF. The CDR3 coding sequence is TGTGCCACCAGCAGAGCTAGCGGGATATTCTCCTACGAGCAGTACTTC. The chain links TRBV15 to TRBJ2-7, with 9 bases lining up with TRBD2. The V and J ends lost 1 base and 0 bases, in that order; junction bases with no gene match: 4. This CDR3 has 16 residues. Germline-derived CDR1 and CDR2 are LNHNV and YYDKDF (reference sequence).

This clone was detected a few times. The rearrangement uses TRBV7-2 and TRBJ1-1; D gene unclear. Trimming took off 1 base at V and 0 bases at J, with 6 bases between the two ends. Looked up from germline, CDR1 is SGHTA and CDR2 is FQGNSA. CDR3 length equals 14 residues. The CDR3 DNA reads TGTGCCAGCAGCTTAGAGAGAGTGAACACTGAAGCTTTCTTT. It codes for CASSLERVNTEAFF.